These 5 T cell receptor beta chains were sequenced from one sample in a study of T-cell reconstitution after alpha-beta-depleted transplantation in children. During its preparation, the TCRbeta library received unique molecular identifiers. MiXCR, run by TCRdb on the PCR reads, gives a single entry per CDR3 protein. The profile shows 250,000 to 300,000 distinct CDR3 sequences, about 9.4% of them singletons. The starting material was PBMCs, obtained before TCRalphabeta/CD19-depleted stem cell transplant. The receptors derive from a boy under three years old with acute myeloid leukemia, due to receive a stem cell transplant.

The chain is built from TRBV12-3 or TRBV12-4 and TRBJ1-5; 8 bases match TRBD1. CDR3 size: 15 residues. The trim removed 6 bases at V and 3 bases at J, leaving 7 bases unmatched. The CDR3, as DNA: TGTGCCAGCAGCTACGGACAGGGATCCAATCAGCCCCAGCATTTT. It is translated as CASSYGQGSNQPQHF.

The chain recombines TRBV19 with TRBJ1-4; perhaps TRBD1 as D (5 bases). The CDR3 totals 14 residues. Trimming shortened V by 10 bases and J by 3 bases, and 15 bases separated the two germline ends. The germline V gene encodes CDR1 LNHDA and CDR2 SQIVND (reference sequence). CDR3 sequence: CATRLQASNEKLFF. CDR3 coding DNA: TGTGCCACCCGCTTACAGGCGTCTAATGAAAAACTGTTTTTT.

This clonotype appeared many times. CDR3 DNA sequence: TGCAGCGTTGGTGGCCAAAATACGGCACTTGCTTTCTTT. This encodes CSVGGQNTALAFF. This chain joins TRBV29-1 and TRBJ1-1; D is uncertain. Deletions cut 4 bases from V and 11 bases from J, with 20 bases between. Per the germline V gene, CDR1 is SQVTM and CDR2 is ANQGSEA. This CDR3 comprises 13 residues.

Turning to this clonotype: With a much larger clone just one base away, this may be a read error. The chain couples TRBV5-1 to TRBJ2-5, with D perhaps matching TRBD2 (5 bases). Germline loops: CDR1 SGHRS, CDR2 YFSETQ. This CDR3 is 13 amino acids long. The CDR3 sequence is CASRFTEVETQYF. The DNA of the CDR3 is TGCGCCAGCCGCTTTACGGAGGTGGAGACCCAGTACTTC.

This clonotype was recorded at least ten times. The rearrangement joins TRBV15 to TRBJ1-5; a weak D match, TRBD1 (5 bases). This CDR3 is built from 15 residues. V lost 5 bases, J lost 3 bases, and 14 bases lay in between. Germline assignment: CDR1 LNHNV and CDR2 YYDKDF (reference sequence). The CDR3 spells CATSLEQGLNQPQHF. The CDR3 nucleotides read TGTGCCACCAGCTTAGAGCAGGGACTCAATCAGCCCCAGCATTTT.